This T cell receptor (beta chain) was obtained from a study of shared clonotypes between healthy human individuals. The donor cohort consisted entirely of Caucasian adults residing in Nashville, Tennessee. This table comes from immunoSEQ multiplex PCR, and its TCRdb copy is limited to in-frame clones, with some not included. The sample has about a million clones, approximately 75% seen once. CDR3 length: 16 residues. The junction had 6 bases not matched to a gene; V was cut back by 5 bases and J by 0 bases. Germline V lookup: CDR1 SGHTA, CDR2 FQGNSA. This chain connects TRBV7-2 to TRBJ1-4; 7 bases are shared with TRBD1. This clonotype originated in a man younger than 30 in good health. Some clones in this sample may be carry-over from other donors' samples. What was sequenced was memory CD4+ T cells from PBMCs. Subset meaning: CD45RA-negative fraction. CDR3 sequence (DNA): TGTGCCAGCAGCCGCGGACAGGTTTCAACTAATGAAAAACTGTTTTTT. It yields the protein CASSRGQVSTNEKLFF.